This passage covers 27 T cell receptor beta chains from one sample sequenced in a study of cytomegalovirus exposure and HLA in healthy donors. The protocol was immunoSEQ multiplex PCR, while the TCRdb copy is restricted to in-frame clones and leaves out a portion. The table records more than 120,000 clones, about 88% of them present only once. Material: PBMCs. All receptors come from a man younger than 30 in good health and CMV-seropositive.

The chain couples TRBV5-4 to TRBJ2-3; D is perhaps TRBD2 (7 bases). CDR1 and CDR2 (germline): SGHNT, YYREEE (reference sequence). The length of the CDR3 is 15 residues. V was clipped by 3 bases and J by 2 bases, with 13 bases between them. CDR3 nucleotide sequence: TGTGCCAGCAGCTCCCCGGGGGGCCCCACAGATACGCAGTATTTT. This gives the protein CASSSPGGPTDTQYF. The whole variable domain, remainder taken from reference TRBV5-4 and TRBJ2-3, is ETGVTQSPTHLIKTRGQQVTLRCSSQSGHNTVSWYQQALGQGPQFIFQYYREEENGRGNFPPRFSGLQFPNYSSELNVNALELDDSALYLCASSSPGGPTDTQYFGPGTRLTVL.

CDR3 sequence: CASSLSGGSEQFF. Written as DNA, the CDR3 is TGCGCCAGCAGCTTGTCAGGGGGGAGTGAGCAGTTCTTC. V is TRBV5-1 and J is TRBJ2-1; tentatively, D is TRBD1 (7 bases). The length of the CDR3 is 13 residues. The V gene's germline CDR1 is SGHRS and CDR2 YFSETQ. V lost 1 base to trimming and J lost 9 bases, with 11 bases between them. The whole variable domain, filled in from reference TRBV5-1 and TRBJ2-1, reads KAGVTQTPRYLIKTRGQQVTLSCSPISGHRSVSWYQQTPGQGLQFLFEYFSETQRNKGNFPGRFSGRQFSNSRSEMNVSTLELGDSALYLCASSLSGGSEQFFGPGTRLTVL.

This chain uses TRBV5-4 with TRBJ1-2; D gene uncertain. Trimming removed 2 bases from V and 6 bases from J, with 11 bases in between. CDR3 size: 13 residues. Per germline, CDR1 SGHNT and CDR2 YYREEE (reference sequence). The DNA for the CDR3 is TGTGCCAGCAGCTTTGTAGCCAGAGATGGCTACACCTTC. Translated, it gives CASSFVARDGYTF.

This chain connects TRBV11-3 to TRBJ1-2, with a tentative D call TRBD1 (6 bases). V lost 4 bases, J lost 12 bases, and 15 bases lay in between. The CDR3 has 12 residues. Germline V gene lookup returns CDR1 SGHNT and CDR2 YENEEA. As DNA, the CDR3 is TGTGCCAGCAGCTCCTACAGGGAGGGTAACACCTTC. Its protein is CASSSYREGNTF.

The rearrangement links TRBV11-3 to TRBJ2-1; TRBD1 agrees at 8 bases. This CDR3 spans 16 amino acids. V lost 5 bases and J lost 0; bases outside the gene matches: 6. Germline V gene lookup returns CDR1 SGHNT and CDR2 YENEEA. The CDR3: CASSQGQASSYNEQFF. The CDR3 DNA reads as TGTGCCAGCAGCCAGGGACAGGCAAGCTCCTACAATGAGCAGTTCTTC. Complete variable domain (other parts from reference TRBV11-3 and TRBJ2-1): EAGVVQSPRYKIIEKKQPVAFWCNPISGHNTLYWYLQNLGQGPELLIRYENEEAVDDSQLPKDRFSAERLKGVDSTLKIQPAELGDSAVYLCASSQGQASSYNEQFFGPGTRLTVL.

V usage is TRBV5-1 and J usage is TRBJ2-1; 8 bases map to TRBD1. Per germline, CDR1 SGHRS and CDR2 YFSETQ. The V and J ends lost 3 bases and 7 bases, in that order; junction bases with no gene match: 6. CDR3 length equals 14 residues. CDR3 sequence (DNA): TGCGCCAGCAGCTGGACCACAGGGGGTAATGAGCAGTTCTTC. Residues: CASSWTTGGNEQFF.

The V and J genes are TRBV2 and TRBJ2-5; 8 nucleotides agree with TRBD1. After removal of 7 bases from V and 3 bases from J, the junction contained 4 bases not matched to a gene. The CDR3 loop spans 13 amino acids. Germline CDR1 SNHLY, CDR2 FYNNEI. CDR3 residues: CASKDREKETQYF. The DNA for the CDR3 is TGTGCCAGCAAGGACAGGGAGAAAGAGACCCAGTACTTC.

CDR3 in DNA: TGTGCCAGCTCACCACCGACAGTCTCCTACGAGCAGTACTTC. Translation gives CASSPPTVSYEQYF. The chain is built from TRBV18 and TRBJ2-7; D is possibly TRBD1 (5 bases). The length of the CDR3 is 14 residues. V lost 0 bases, J lost 0 bases, and 6 bases lay in between. The germline gives CDR1 KGHSH, CDR2 LQKENI.

This chain connects TRBV10-3 to TRBJ2-7, with 10 bases that match TRBD1. The germline gives CDR1 ENHRY, CDR2 SYGVKD. J was trimmed by 7 bases and V by 0 bases; bases with no gene match: 6. CDR3 length equals 15 residues. As DNA, the CDR3 is TGTGCCATCAGTGAGTCGAGACAGGGGGCGAGGGAGCAGTACTTC. This translates into CAISESRQGAREQYF.

This clone occurred once. The chain couples TRBV29-1 to TRBJ2-1; D remains ambiguous. This CDR3 has 10 amino acids. Germline assignment: CDR1 SQVTM and CDR2 ANQGSEA. V dropped 6 bases and J dropped 5 bases, with 5 bases sitting between them. The CDR3 DNA reads as TGCAGCGTGAGGAACAATGAGCAGTTCTTC. Protein product: CSVRNNEQFF.

This chain connects TRBV10-2 to TRBJ1-5; D perhaps matches TRBD1 (5 bases). V was clipped by 3 bases and J by 9 bases, with 18 bases between them. CDR1 and CDR2 (germline): WSHSY, SAAADI. There are 15 residues in the CDR3. CDR3 DNA: TGCGCCAGCAGTGAAGCCAAGACAGCCAAGGGGCCCCAGCATTTT. It codes for CASSEAKTAKGPQHF.

The genes are TRBV11-3 and TRBJ2-1; 7 nucleotides line up with TRBD2. From germline, CDR1 is SGHNT and CDR2 YENEEA. CDR3 length: 15 amino acids. V lost 4 bases and J lost 2; bases outside the gene matches: 5. The CDR3: CASSSTRGAYNEQFF. The CDR3 DNA reads TGTGCCAGCAGCTCAACCCGGGGGGCCTACAATGAGCAGTTCTTC.

The V gene is TRBV19, the J gene TRBJ2-7; 10 nucleotides line up with TRBD1. The J segment lost 6 bases and the V segment lost 4 bases, leaving 3 bases of the junction unmatched. The CDR3 sequence is 13 residues long. In germline, CDR1 is LNHDA, CDR2 SQIVND (reference sequence). CDR3 nucleotides: TGTGCCAGTAGTACCGGACAGGGGGTCGAGCAGTACTTC. Its protein is CASSTGQGVEQYF.

This rearrangement joins TRBV6-1 to TRBJ2-1; 10 bases are shared with TRBD2. The CDR3 is made up of 14 amino acids. The germline CDR1 and CDR2 sequences are MNHNS and SASEGT. V lost 7 bases, J lost 5 bases, and 5 bases stayed unmatched. This CDR3 reads CASTPGLAHNEQFF. The CDR3 DNA reads as TGTGCCAGCACGCCGGGACTAGCGCACAATGAGCAGTTCTTC.

The chain links TRBV11-3 to TRBJ1-1, with TRBD1 matching over 8 bases. This CDR3 spans 16 amino acids. CDR1 and CDR2 from the germline V gene are SGHNT and YENEEA. V was clipped by 2 bases and J by 8 bases; unmatched bases: 13. The CDR3 spells CASSLSAAGTGGEAFF. In nucleotides, the CDR3 is TGTGCCAGCAGCTTATCCGCCGCCGGGACAGGTGGAGAAGCTTTCTTT.

The chain is built from TRBV7-8 and TRBJ2-2; 7 nucleotides align to TRBD1. Germline V lookup: CDR1 SGHVS, CDR2 FQNEAQ. J gave up 8 bases and V 3 bases, and 6 bases lay outside the gene matches. There are 14 residues in the CDR3. The CDR3, as DNA: TGTGCCAGCAGCTTGAGACAGGGTACAGGGGAGCTGTTTTTT. It yields the protein CASSLRQGTGELFF.

The chain uses TRBV9 and TRBJ1-2; 10 bases line up with TRBD1. V was clipped by 0 bases and J by 4 bases; unmatched bases: 9. The length of the CDR3 is 17 residues. CDR1 and CDR2 (germline): SGDLS, YYNGEE. This chain's CDR3 is CASSVGQGAIPFYGYTF. The CDR3 DNA is TGTGCCAGCAGCGTAGGACAGGGGGCGATACCCTTCTATGGCTACACCTTC.

This clone was counted only a few times. V is TRBV6-5 and J is TRBJ1-6; D is ambiguous. V lost 9 bases to trimming and J lost 0 bases, with 9 bases between them. CDR3 size: 14 residues. CDR1 and CDR2 from the germline V gene are MNHEY and SVGAGI. In DNA, the CDR3 is TGTGCCAGTGCGGGGAGCTCCTATAATTCACCCCTCCACTTT. Translation: CASAGSSYNSPLHF.

This chain uses TRBV18 with TRBJ2-3, with D possibly being TRBD1 (6 bases). Germline assignment: CDR1 KGHSH and CDR2 LQKENI. This CDR3 region has 14 residues. V lost 3 bases, J lost 1 base, and 8 bases lay in between. CDR3 residues: CASSPDSGTDTQYF. CDR3 nucleotides: TGTGCCAGCTCACCGGACAGCGGCACAGATACGCAGTATTTT.

This chain links TRBV27 with TRBJ2-7, with 7 bases fitting TRBD1. Losses at the gene ends were 5 bases for V and 4 bases for J; bases not matched to a gene: 14. The CDR3 totals 16 residues. Per the germline V gene, CDR1 is MNHEY and CDR2 is SMNVEV (reference sequence). The CDR3 DNA sequence: TGTGCCAGCAGTCTCCAACAGACAGGGAACCTATACGAGCAGTACTTC. Translating gives CASSLQQTGNLYEQYF.

Comments on this clone: The junction shows a germline mismatch at one end, possibly a read error. This chain uses TRBV18 with TRBJ2-1; D not resolved. The germline CDR1 and CDR2 sequences are KGHSH and LQKENI. The CDR3 spans 12 residues. The CDR3 nucleotides are TGTGCCAGCTCACCACCCCACAAGGAGCAGTTCTTC. Translation gives CASSPPHKEQFF.

This sequence joins TRBV7-9 and TRBJ1-1; the match to TRBD1 covers 7 bases. From germline, CDR1 is SEHNR and CDR2 FQNEAQ (reference sequence). This CDR3 is built from 15 residues. V was pared by 1 base and J by 11 bases, with 13 bases of the junction left unmatched. The CDR3 region is CASSLGSGQPEEAFF. Written as DNA, the CDR3 is TGTGCCAGCAGCTTAGGATCGGGACAGCCGGAGGAGGCTTTCTTT.

This chain uses TRBV28 with TRBJ2-7, with 7 positions matching TRBD1. Per the germline V gene, CDR1 is MDHEN and CDR2 is SYDVKM. The CDR3 is 13 amino acids. The J segment lost 6 bases and the V segment lost 3 bases, leaving 5 bases of the junction unmatched. The CDR3 DNA sequence: TGTGCCAGCAGTTTGACAGGGTCGGGCGAGCAGTACTTC. Translated, it gives CASSLTGSGEQYF.

The J gene is TRBJ1-2, the V gene TRBV21-1. TRBV21-1 is a pseudogene segment. This CDR3 has 21 residues. The DNA of the CDR3 is TGTGCCACCAAACCCACTGGGCGGGTGAGCGCAGGCGTGAGAGGGCGAGGGGGCTACACCTTC. This codes for CATKPTGRVSAGVRGRGGYTF.

The gene calls are TRBV7-7 and TRBJ2-1; the match to TRBD1 covers 9 bases. The trim removed 4 bases at V and 6 bases at J, leaving 10 bases unmatched. This CDR3 comprises 16 residues. Germline CDR1 and CDR2: SSHAT and FNYEAQ (reference sequence). The CDR3 coding sequence is TGTGCCAGCAGCTCACTCCCGGGACAGGGCCTCAATGAGCAGTTCTTC. Protein product: CASSSLPGQGLNEQFF.

CDR3 DNA sequence: TGTGCCAGCAGCTTACCAAACTCAGGGGGCGCGGGCTATGGCTACACCTTC. Residues: CASSLPNSGGAGYGYTF. The rearrangement joins TRBV5-4 to TRBJ1-2; 8 bases line up with TRBD1. Germline V gene lookup returns CDR1 SGHNT and CDR2 YYREEE (reference sequence). The CDR3 covers 17 residues. The V gene end was trimmed by 2 bases and the J gene end by 4 bases; junction bases not matched to a gene: 13.

The rearrangement links TRBV30 to TRBJ1-1; TRBD1 matches at 10 bases. The ends lost 3 bases at V and 6 bases at J; junction bases unmatched: 7. This CDR3 has 14 amino acids. Per the germline V gene, CDR1 is GTSNPN and CDR2 is SVGIG (reference sequence). The CDR3 loop is CAWRRDRGLPEAFF. For the CDR3, the DNA is TGTGCCTGGAGGAGGGACAGGGGACTCCCTGAAGCTTTCTTT.